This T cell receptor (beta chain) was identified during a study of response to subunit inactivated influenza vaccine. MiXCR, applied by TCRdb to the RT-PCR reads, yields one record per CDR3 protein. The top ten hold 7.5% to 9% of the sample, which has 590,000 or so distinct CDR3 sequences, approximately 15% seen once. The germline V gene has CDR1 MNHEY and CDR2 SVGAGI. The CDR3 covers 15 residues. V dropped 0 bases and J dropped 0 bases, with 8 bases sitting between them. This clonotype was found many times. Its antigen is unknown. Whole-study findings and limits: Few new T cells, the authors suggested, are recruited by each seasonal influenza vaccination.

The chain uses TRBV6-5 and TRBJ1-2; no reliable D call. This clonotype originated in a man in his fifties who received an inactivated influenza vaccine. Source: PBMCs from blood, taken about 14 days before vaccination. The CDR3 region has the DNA TGTGCCAGCAGTTACTCTGGGTCAACTAACTATGGCTACACCTTC. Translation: CASSYSGSTNYGYTF.